This T cell receptor (beta chain) originates from a study of shared clonotypes between healthy human individuals. The wider study: The study used three CD4 naive, three CD4 memory, two CD8 naive and one CD8 memory plate per donor.

With respect to this clone: The antigen remains undetermined.

The germline CDR1 and CDR2 sequences are SGHAT and FQNNGV. V dropped 4 bases and J dropped 1; count of bases not matched to a gene: 2. This CDR3 region has 15 residues. Naive CD8 cells, CD45RO-negative and positively selected for CCR7, excluded terminally differentiated effector memory CD45RA+ cells. Participating donors were healthy, HIV-negative adults free of recent acute infections or vaccinations. Study findings and constraints: Estimated richness values were generally larger in naive subsets than in memory subsets.

The data were produced by immunoSEQ multiplex PCR, yet TCRdb's version contains in-frame clones alone and is incomplete. The sample has just over 2,000,000 clones, roughly 94% seen once; the top ten hold 0.85% to 1.2%. V gene TRBV11-2 combines with J gene TRBJ2-1, with TRBD2 identical over 9 bases. The TCR originated in a man aged 18-30 years in good health. The sample consisted of naive CD8+ T cells sorted from blood. The CDR3 here is CASSSGLASYNEQFF. CDR3 nucleotides: TGTGCCAGCAGCTCGGGACTAGCTTCCTACAATGAGCAGTTCTTC.